The 29 T cell receptor beta chains reported below all come from one sample, sequenced in a study of T cell changes during pregnancy in multiple sclerosis. Sequencing was performed with immunoSEQ multiplex PCR; in TCRdb, only in-frame clones are kept and a portion is missing. The sample records 70,000 to 95,000 clones, approximately 95% being singletons. Specimen: peripheral blood, collected after pregnancy. The receptor set was obtained from a female donor in good health, enrolled as a control in a pregnancy study.

This rearrangement joins TRBV9 to TRBJ2-1; TRBD2 agrees at 7 bases. With 5 bases clipped from V and 8 bases from J, the junction kept 13 bases outside the gene matches. This CDR3 comprises 15 residues. Germline CDR1 SGDLS, CDR2 YYNGEE. The CDR3 region is CASSFWGGPVYEQFF. The CDR3 coding sequence is TGTGCCAGCAGTTTTTGGGGAGGGCCTGTCTATGAGCAGTTCTTC.

J is TRBJ1-2 and V is TRBV5-5, with TRBD1 matching 8 bases. With 0 bases clipped from V and 7 bases from J, the junction kept 14 bases outside the gene matches. The CDR3 totals 17 residues. Germline CDR1 reads SGHKS; CDR2 reads YYEKEE (reference sequence). In nucleotides, the CDR3 is TGTGCCAGCAGCTTGGCCGCCACAGGGGGGGCGGCGGCTGGCTACACCTTC. Protein: CASSLAATGGAAAGYTF.

V usage is TRBV4-1 and J usage is TRBJ2-2; TRBD2 is a possible D gene (6 bases). V shed 1 base and J shed 0 bases, with 12 bases lying between them. Germline CDR1 and CDR2: MGHRA and YSYEKL. The length of the CDR3 is 17 residues. This chain's CDR3 is CASSQARDFANTGELFF. The CDR3 bases are TGCGCCAGCAGCCAAGCACGGGACTTCGCGAACACCGGGGAGCTGTTTTTT.

V gene TRBV28 combines with J gene TRBJ2-7; 9 bases agree with TRBD2. The J segment lost 4 bases and the V segment lost 4 bases, leaving 8 bases of the junction unmatched. The CDR3 has 15 residues. Germline CDR1 is MDHEN and CDR2 is SYDVKM. Here the CDR3 reads CASSSVAGVGYEQYF. The CDR3 DNA reads as TGTGCCAGCAGTTCGGTAGCGGGAGTCGGGTACGAGCAGTACTTC.

The chain uses TRBV28 and TRBJ2-7; TRBD1 might be the D (6 bases). The V end was cut by 1 base, the J end by 2 bases, with 15 bases between. The CDR3 totals 16 residues. CDR1 and CDR2 from the germline V gene are MDHEN and SYDVKM. The CDR3 coding sequence is TGTGCCAGCAGTTTATACCAGGCAGGGGACACCTACGAGCAGTACTTC. This encodes CASSLYQAGDTYEQYF.

V gene TRBV5-4 combines with J gene TRBJ2-4, with D possibly TRBD1 on 6 matching bases. CDR3 length equals 15 residues. Per germline, CDR1 SGHNT and CDR2 YYREEE (reference sequence). Trimming shortened V by 4 bases and J by 7 bases, and 18 bases separated the two germline ends. CDR3 DNA sequence: TGTGCCAGCAGCCTAGGGGAACAGGGAAGGAACATTCAGTACTTC. This gives the protein CASSLGEQGRNIQYF.

This clone was counted once. The chain combines TRBV10-1 with TRBJ2-7; 8 bases map to TRBD2. This CDR3 contains 16 residues. Trimming cost V 4 bases and J 5 bases; bases outside gene matches: 13. Germline lookup yields CDR1 WNHNN and CDR2 SYGVQD (reference sequence). The chain's CDR3 is CASSAVNSGILHEQYF. CDR3 bases: TGCGCCAGCAGTGCAGTCAATAGCGGGATTCTCCACGAGCAGTACTTC.

The chain employs TRBV21-1 and TRBJ2-4; the D call TRBD2 from the table was never checked on the DNA. TRBV21-1 is an annotated pseudogene. The CDR3 has 16 residues. The CDR3 region is CASPGTSGSVKNIQYF. In DNA, the CDR3 is TGTGCCAGTCCCGGGACTAGCGGGAGTGTCAAAAACATTCAGTACTTC.

The CDR3 sequence: CATSRVGLRGGYTF. The CDR3 DNA is TGTGCCACCAGCAGAGTCGGTCTAAGAGGGGGCTACACCTTC. V and J are TRBV15 and TRBJ1-2; D gene ambiguous. With 1 base removed from V and 8 bases from J, the gap between germline ends came to 14 bases. CDR1 is LNHNV and CDR2 is YYDKDF in the germline V gene (reference sequence). CDR3 size: 14 residues.

The chain has TRBV4-1 and TRBJ1-4; no clear D gene. The CDR3 is made up of 13 amino acids. V gave up 4 bases and J gave up 8 bases, with 11 bases separating them. Germline-derived CDR1 and CDR2 are MGHRA and YSYEKL. The CDR3 loop reads CASSRGNREKLFF. In nucleotides, the CDR3 is TGCGCCAGCAGCCGAGGGAATCGAGAAAAACTGTTTTTT.

The gene calls are TRBV7-9 and TRBJ2-3; 12 bases match TRBD2. CDR3 length: 19 residues. V was pared by 5 bases and J by 6 bases, with 18 bases of the junction left unmatched. Germline lookup yields CDR1 SEHNR and CDR2 FQNEAQ (reference sequence). DNA for the CDR3: TGTGCCAGCAGCGCACGAGGGGTCACTAGCGGGGGGAAGCCCGATACGCAGTATTTT. This codes for CASSARGVTSGGKPDTQYF.

The rearrangement joins TRBV5-1 to TRBJ2-3; 11 bases agree with TRBD2. The germline gives CDR1 SGHRS, CDR2 YFSETQ. V was clipped by 4 bases and J by 0 bases; unmatched bases: 4. The CDR3 length is 16 residues. CDR3 in DNA: TGCGCCAGCAGCCGCCGACTAGCGGGGAGCACAGATACGCAGTATTTT. It yields the protein CASSRRLAGSTDTQYF.

As to this clone: The sample contains more than one DNA sequence encoding this CDR3. The chain combines TRBV4-1 with TRBJ2-5; TRBD1 is a possible D gene (6 bases). The germline V gene has CDR1 MGHRA and CDR2 YSYEKL. CDR3 length equals 12 residues. V lost 1 base, J lost 7 bases, and 7 bases lay in between. CDR3 DNA sequence: TGCGCCAGCAGCCAAGTAGGGGGGACCCAGTACTTC. It encodes CASSQVGGTQYF.

The V and J genes are TRBV14 and TRBJ1-2; D is unresolved. The CDR3 contains 16 residues. Trimming stripped 0 bases from V and 0 bases from J, with 11 bases between. CDR1 and CDR2 (germline): SGHDN, FVKESK. The CDR3 nucleotides read TGTGCCAGCAGCCAAGATGGTGAGGGTGCTAACTATGGCTACACCTTC. Translated, it gives CASSQDGEGANYGYTF.

The J gene is TRBJ2-7, the V gene TRBV2; D is undetermined. The V end was cut by 2 bases, the J end by 6 bases, with 8 bases between. Per germline, CDR1 SNHLY and CDR2 FYNNEI. The CDR3 consists of 12 residues. CDR3 in DNA: TGTGCCAGCAGTGAACCGCTCAGCGAGCAGTACTTC. This gives the protein CASSEPLSEQYF.

The chain carries TRBV15 and TRBJ1-2; 7 nucleotides align to TRBD1. CDR1 is LNHNV and CDR2 is YYDKDF in the germline V gene (reference sequence). The CDR3 loop spans 13 amino acids. Germline trimming cut 0 bases from V and 7 bases from J; bases unmatched to any gene: 2. CDR3 in amino acids: CATSRETGIGYTF. CDR3 nucleotide sequence: TGTGCCACCAGCAGAGAGACAGGGATTGGCTACACCTTC.

The V gene is TRBV28, the J gene TRBJ2-2; D remains unclear. The CDR3 is 12 amino acids. The germline CDR1 and CDR2 sequences are MDHEN and SYDVKM. The V gene lost 11 bases and the J gene lost 6 bases, with 13 bases spanning the gap. The CDR3 DNA sequence: TGTGCCGCGAGCAGTGGGCCCGGGGAGCTGTTTTTT. Protein sequence: CAASSGPGELFF.

The chain carries TRBV15 and TRBJ1-1; no firm D call. The CDR3 totals 14 residues. Germline lookup yields CDR1 LNHNV and CDR2 YYDKDF (reference sequence). V lost 1 base and J 7 bases, leaving 13 bases between the germline ends. CDR3 in DNA: TGTGCCACCAGCAGAGCTGACATCACCATTGAAGCTTTCTTT. This sequence encodes CATSRADITIEAFF.

This chain joins TRBV6-6 and TRBJ2-3, with 7 bases fitting TRBD2. The CDR3 spans 16 residues. Germline loops: CDR1 MNHNY, CDR2 SVGAGI (reference sequence). Unmatched junction bases numbered 5, after V lost 2 bases and J lost 0 bases. CDR3 nucleotide sequence: TGTGCCAGCAGTTACATTTTGCGGGGGAGCACAGATACGCAGTATTTT. Amino acid sequence: CASSYILRGSTDTQYF.

In nucleotides, the CDR3 is TGTGCCAGCAGCTCGAGACTAGCGGGAGTAGCGGATACGCAGTATTTT. Translating gives CASSSRLAGVADTQYF. The rearrangement uses TRBV5-4 and TRBJ2-3; TRBD2 agrees at 12 bases. The germline CDR1 and CDR2 sequences are SGHNT and YYREEE (reference sequence). Germline trimming cut 3 bases from V and 6 bases from J; bases unmatched to any gene: 8. The CDR3 runs to 16 residues.

The chain uses TRBV9 and TRBJ1-4; tentatively, D is TRBD1 (6 bases). Deletions cut 7 bases from V and 8 bases from J, with 12 bases between. CDR1 SGDLS and CDR2 YYNGEE come from the germline V gene. The CDR3 is made up of 12 amino acids. CDR3 loop: CASAGAGEKLFF. DNA of the CDR3: TGTGCCAGCGCGGGGGCCGGGGAAAAACTGTTTTTT.

This clone was observed a single time. J is TRBJ2-3 and V is TRBV7-8, with a weak D call TRBD1 (5 bases). Per the germline V gene, CDR1 is SGHVS and CDR2 is FQNEAQ. The CDR3 is made up of 13 amino acids. Trimming left V 2 bases short and J 6 bases short, with 9 bases between. The CDR3 DNA reads as TGTGCCAGCAGCTTATTAAAGGGGGATACGCAGTATTTT. It specifies CASSLLKGDTQYF. The variable domain in full, with the rest retrieved from reference TRBV7-8 and TRBJ2-3, is GAGVSQSPRYKVAKRGQDVALRCDPISGHVSLFWYQQALGQGPEFLTYFQNEAQLDKSGLPSDRFFAERPEGSVSTLKIQRTQQEDSAVYLCASSLLKGDTQYFGPGTRLTVL.

V and J are TRBV28 and TRBJ2-7, with 8 bases aligning to TRBD2. The germline gives CDR1 MDHEN, CDR2 SYDVKM. CDR3 length: 16 residues. V shed 4 bases and J 3 bases; nucleotides not matched to a gene: 11. The CDR3, as DNA: TGTGCCAGCAGTTACGGTTTTCGGGAGGGAATCTACGAGCAGTACTTC. Encoded protein: CASSYGFREGIYEQYF.

This chain uses TRBV7-8 with TRBJ2-7, with D perhaps matching TRBD1 (6 bases). The V end was cut by 5 bases, the J end by 2 bases, with 19 bases between. Germline CDR1 is SGHVS and CDR2 is FQNEAQ. The CDR3 has 16 amino acids. DNA for the CDR3: TGTGCCAGCAGCCCAAGGGACAAGACTGAAGCCTACGAGCAGTACTTC. It codes for CASSPRDKTEAYEQYF.

This chain connects TRBV7-8 to TRBJ2-5; 9 bases line up with TRBD1. This CDR3 contains 19 residues. The junction had 16 bases not matched to a gene; V was cut back by 2 bases and J by 3 bases. Germline V gene lookup returns CDR1 SGHVS and CDR2 FQNEAQ. The CDR3, as DNA: TGTGCCAGCAGCTTATTGTGGGACAGGGATGATTTGGGAGAAGAGACCCAGTACTTC. Residues: CASSLLWDRDDLGEETQYF.

This chain uses TRBV28 with TRBJ1-1; D possibly corresponds to TRBD1 (6 bases). Germline values: CDR1 MDHEN, CDR2 SYDVKM. V was clipped by 5 bases and J by 11 bases, with 18 bases between them. The CDR3 has 13 residues. The CDR3 DNA reads as TGTGCCAGCAGTCGTGGACAAGGGGGAAGTGCTTTCTTT. It is translated as CASSRGQGGSAFF.

CDR3 sequence reads: CASSVIAGATPTEAFF. The CDR3 coding sequence is TGTGCCAGCAGCGTAATTGCAGGGGCTACGCCCACTGAAGCTTTCTTT. The chain carries TRBV9 and TRBJ1-1; D is perhaps TRBD1 (6 bases). The CDR3 totals 16 residues. V lost 1 base and J lost 4, with 17 bases in between. The V gene's germline CDR1 is SGDLS and CDR2 YYNGEE.

This chain links TRBV28 with TRBJ2-7, with no clear D. CDR1 is MDHEN, CDR2 SYDVKM, per germline. The V and J ends lost 3 bases and 0 bases respectively, with 9 bases between them. This CDR3 spans 14 amino acids. The CDR3 DNA follows: TGTGCCAGCAGTTTTTTTGGCAGCTCCTACGAGCAGTACTTC. Translation gives CASSFFGSSYEQYF.

This clone was seen a few times. The genes are TRBV7-9 and TRBJ2-7, with 11 positions matching TRBD2. The germline gives CDR1 SEHNR, CDR2 FQNEAQ (reference sequence). V gave up 4 bases and J gave up 2 bases; unmatched junction bases: 1. The CDR3 covers 14 residues. As DNA, the CDR3 is TGTGCCAGCAGCTGGACTAGCGGGCCCTACGAGCAGTACTTC. Residues: CASSWTSGPYEQYF.